This T cell receptor beta chain was sequenced for a study of blood T cell repertoires in COVID-19. With 1 base clipped from V and 7 bases from J, the junction kept 7 bases outside the gene matches. CDR3 size: 16 residues. CDR1 and CDR2 from the germline V gene are GTSNPN and SVGIG (reference sequence). Under the authors' procedure: Reference gene primer amplification gave nucleated cell count estimates. Measured with immunoSEQ multiplex PCR; TCRdb has only the in-frame clones, and not every one. That table supplies the V and J calls and clone size; D and trimming were determined from the DNA. The repertoire holds 150,000 or so clones, with roughly 80% as singletons.

Sequencing was performed on peripheral blood. This chain connects TRBV30 to TRBJ1-6; the match to TRBD1 covers 10 bases. The clonotype was recovered from an elderly man with acute or convalescent COVID-19. The chain's CDR3 is CAWSGSDRGRNSPLHF. The CDR3 DNA sequence: TGTGCCTGGAGTGGGTCGGACAGGGGGAGGAATTCACCCCTCCACTTT. Filled out from reference TRBV30 and TRBJ1-6, the complete variable domain reads SQTIHQWPATLVQPVGSPLSLECTVEGTSNPNLYWYRQAAGRGLQLLFYSVGIGQISSEVPQNLSASRPQDRQFILSSKKLLLSDSGFYLCAWSGSDRGRNSPLHFGNGTRLTVT.